This T cell receptor (beta chain) comes out of a study of OX40 agonist ivuxolimab in advanced cancers. This CDR3 spans 16 amino acids. The V and J ends lost 2 bases and 5 bases, in that order; junction bases with no gene match: 9. The germline CDR1 and CDR2 sequences are SQVTM and ANQGSEA. The data were produced by immunoSEQ multiplex PCR, yet TCRdb's version contains in-frame clones alone and is incomplete. The table records 95,000 or so clones, just over 90% of them present only once. This chain joins TRBV29-1 and TRBJ1-1, with TRBD1 matching over 12 bases. The sequencing here drew on CD4+ or CD8+ T cells sorted from blood, taken in a trial of the OX40 agonist ivuxolimab. This clonotype originated in an adult with an advanced solid tumor such as melanoma, head and neck, liver or kidney cancer. The CDR3 region has the DNA TGCAGCGTTGAACCCGGGACAGGGGGCGCTTTTACTGAAGCTTTCTTT. Its protein product is CSVEPGTGGAFTEAFF.